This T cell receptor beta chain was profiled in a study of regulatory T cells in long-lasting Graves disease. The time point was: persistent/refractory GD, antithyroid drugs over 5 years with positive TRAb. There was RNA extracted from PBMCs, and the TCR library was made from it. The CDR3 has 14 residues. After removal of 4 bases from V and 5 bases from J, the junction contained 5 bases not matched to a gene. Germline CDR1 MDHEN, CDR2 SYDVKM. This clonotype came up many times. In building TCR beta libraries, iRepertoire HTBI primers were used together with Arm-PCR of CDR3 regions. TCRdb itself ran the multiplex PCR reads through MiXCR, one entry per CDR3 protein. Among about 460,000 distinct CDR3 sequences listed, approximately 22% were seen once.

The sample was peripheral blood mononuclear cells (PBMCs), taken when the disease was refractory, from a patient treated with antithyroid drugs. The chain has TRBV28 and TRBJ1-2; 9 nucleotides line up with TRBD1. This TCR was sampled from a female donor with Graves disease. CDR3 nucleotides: TGTGCCAGCAGTTCGGGACAGGGCAGGTATGGCTACACCTTC. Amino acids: CASSSGQGRYGYTF.